This TCR beta chain was profiled in a study of T cell repertoires in cytomegalovirus infection. Deletions cut 4 bases from V and 2 bases from J, with 6 bases between. The CDR3 loop spans 12 amino acids. This clonotype showed up many times. From the reads, TCRdb called clonotypes with MiXCR, one entry per CDR3 protein. The sample carries approximately 170,000 distinct CDR3 sequences, about 15% recorded once. This chain uses TRBV12-3 or TRBV12-4 with TRBJ2-7, with D hard to call. This receptor was taken from a human donor in good health (CMV status not recorded). Some clones in this sample may be carry-over from other donors' samples. Sequencing used CD8+ T cells from PBMCs. The CDR3 nucleotides are TGTGCCAGCAGTTCCCTCACCTACGAGCAGTACTTC. Translated: CASSSLTYEQYF.